This T cell receptor (beta chain) came from a study of blood T cell repertoires in COVID-19. Study context: Samples taken during acute and convalescent COVID-19 were collected in the United States, Italy and Spain. The analysed material was cDNA or gDNA that came from T cells, B-cell-depleted T cells, or PBMCs.

Authors' analysis steps: Amplified reference gene primers provided the basis for estimating nucleated cell counts. Measured with immunoSEQ multiplex PCR; TCRdb has only the in-frame clones, and not every one. That table gives V, J and clone size, and the DNA gave D and trimming. The sample includes 95,000 to 120,000 clones, 70% to 90% seen only once; the top ten take 7.5% to 9.5%. V lost 2 bases and J lost 1, with 7 bases in between. Germline loops: CDR1 SSHAT, CDR2 FNYEAQ (reference sequence). The CDR3 sequence is 14 residues long. This clonotype was obtained from a woman in her 70s who had recovered from COVID-19. Sequenced input: peripheral blood. This sequence joins TRBV7-7 and TRBJ2-3, with D possibly being TRBD2 (5 bases). DNA for the CDR3: TGTGCCAGCAGCTTACTGGGAGGCACAGATACGCAGTATTTT. Encoded protein: CASSLLGGTDTQYF.